These 8 T cell receptor beta chains share one sample of origin, sequenced in a study of T cells in Graves' hyperthyroidism and ophthalmopathy. Researchers took RNA transcripts and amplified the TCR beta CDR3 regions from them. When the TCR CDR3 underwent first-round RT-PCR, the HTBI primer set was used. TCRdb used MiXCR to reprocess the multiplex PCR reads, holding one entry per CDR3 protein. This table holds nearly 750,000 distinct CDR3 sequences, 35% found once. Sequenced material: blood. These receptors all come from a middle-aged woman with Graves' hyperthyroidism.

CDR3 region: CSVEDPQGYEQYF. The DNA for the CDR3 is TGCAGCGTTGAAGACCCACAGGGCTACGAGCAGTACTTC. This chain joins TRBV29-1 and TRBJ2-7; tentatively, D is TRBD1 (6 bases). Germline V gene sequence: CDR1 SQVTM, CDR2 ANQGSEA. CDR3 length: 13 residues. The V end was cut by 0 bases, the J end by 3 bases, with 9 bases between.

This chain joins TRBV19 and TRBJ2-3; the D is unclear. Per germline, CDR1 LNHDA and CDR2 SQIVND (reference sequence). V dropped 4 bases and J dropped 4 bases, with 6 bases sitting between them. This CDR3 is 12 amino acids long. This CDR3 reads CASSTASDTQYF. The CDR3 bases are TGTGCCAGTAGTACCGCCTCAGATACGCAGTATTTT.

The chain uses TRBV25-1 and TRBJ1-2, with unresolved D. The CDR3 totals 11 residues. With 10 bases removed from V and 8 bases from J, the gap between germline ends came to 14 bases. Germline-derived CDR1 and CDR2 are MGHDK and SYGVNS. CDR3 protein: CATFDPYGYTF. The CDR3 DNA sequence: TGTGCCACCTTCGACCCCTACGGCTACACCTTC.

There are a few counts of this clonotype. The V gene is TRBV20-1, the J gene TRBJ1-5, with a weak D call TRBD1 (6 bases). This CDR3 has 14 amino acids. V gave up 6 bases and J gave up 7 bases, with 19 bases separating them. Germline assignment: CDR1 DFQATT and CDR2 SNEGSKA (reference sequence). The CDR3 region is CSALTGSLAQPQHF. The CDR3, as DNA: TGCAGTGCGCTTACAGGGAGTCTCGCCCAGCCCCAGCATTTT.

V is TRBV9 and J is TRBJ1-4; TRBD1 agrees at 8 bases. The CDR3 loop spans 17 amino acids. Looked up from germline, CDR1 is SGDLS and CDR2 is YYNGEE. J gave up 0 bases and V 3 bases, and 7 bases lay outside the gene matches. CDR3 sequence reads: CASSGGDRIATNEKLFF. The CDR3 DNA sequence: TGTGCCAGCAGCGGAGGGGACAGGATTGCAACTAATGAAAAACTGTTTTTT.

The genes are TRBV24-1 and TRBJ1-2; D remains ambiguous. Looked up from germline, CDR1 is KGHDR and CDR2 is SFDVKD. The CDR3 contains 14 residues. Trimming left V 1 base short and J 3 bases short, with 8 bases between. Written as DNA, the CDR3 is TGTGCCACCAGTGATTTCCCGACGGACTATGGCTACACCTTC. Protein: CATSDFPTDYGYTF.

The chain recombines TRBV29-1 with TRBJ2-7, with a weak D call TRBD1 (6 bases). Germline assignment: CDR1 SQVTM and CDR2 ANQGSEA. V lost 6 bases, J lost 5 bases, and 20 bases lay in between. The CDR3 spans 14 residues. The chain's CDR3 is CSVSRDTPRDEQYF. The CDR3 nucleotides read TGCAGCGTAAGCCGGGACACTCCTAGGGACGAGCAGTACTTC.

There are many counts of this clonotype. This chain uses TRBV19 with TRBJ1-3; D call uncertain. The CDR3 spans 13 residues. Germline V gives CDR1 LNHDA, CDR2 SQIVND (reference sequence). The V gene lost 1 base and the J gene lost 3 bases, with 4 bases spanning the gap. CDR3 in DNA: TGTGCCAGTAGTATAGGAATTGGAAACACCATATATTTT. Amino acids: CASSIGIGNTIYF.